This T cell receptor beta chain was documented in a study of CD8+ T cells in alopecia areata. As for this clone: The target antigen is unknown.

Findings of the study overall: Normal skin's resident alphabeta T cells are also sequenced in scalp samples.

Lesional scalp punch biopsies and peripheral blood were collected from alopecia areata patients. Following RNA extraction, reverse transcription yielded cDNA that acted as the sequencing template. The table came from immunoSEQ multiplex PCR; TCRdb's copy has only in-frame clones and leaves some out. The sample contains roughly 150,000 clones, about 53% of which appear only once. There are 14 residues in the CDR3. The germline V and J ends were trimmed by 1 base and 7 bases, with 11 bases remaining between them. The germline CDR1 and CDR2 sequences are MGHDK and SYGVNS. The source of this sequence is a human donor with alopecia areata. The chain employs TRBV25-1 and TRBJ1-5, with TRBD1 as a possible D gene (5 bases). Specimen: CD8+ T cells sorted from blood, collected at week 0. The CDR3: CASSESGVGQPQHF. CDR3 in DNA: TGTGCCAGCAGTGAATCGGGGGTAGGGCAGCCCCAGCATTTT.